This entry lists 13 T cell receptor beta chains sequenced from one sample in a study of blood T cells in healthy people across ages. Sample-barcoded 5' priming and a J-beta primer mix drove a second PCR of roughly 7 to 11 cycles. From the 5' RACE reads, TCRdb called clonotypes with MiXCR, one entry per CDR3 protein. Of 700,000 or so distinct CDR3 sequences listed, 40% to 45% are singletons. The sequenced material came from blood. These receptors were collected from a man of 80 years or more in good health.

The V call is TRBV25-1, the J call TRBJ2-3; D tentatively fits TRBD1 or TRBD2 (6 bases each). Germline lookup yields CDR1 MGHDK and CDR2 SYGVNS. With 1 base removed from V and 4 bases from J, the gap between germline ends came to 12 bases. This CDR3 is 15 amino acids long. The CDR3 DNA reads as TGTGCCAGCAGTGAATGGGGGGCGGCTGCAGATACGCAGTATTTT. As protein: CASSEWGAAADTQYF.

This chain links TRBV3-1 with TRBJ1-2; D gene uncertain. The V end was cut by 4 bases, the J end by 4 bases, with 13 bases between. The CDR3 runs to 14 residues. CDR1 is LGHDT, CDR2 YNNKEL, per germline (reference sequence). CDR3 nucleotides: TGTGCCAGCAGCCCTGCCGGACTCCTCTATGGCTACACCTTC. It translates to CASSPAGLLYGYTF. Looking up the rest from reference TRBV3-1 and TRBJ1-2 gives the full variable domain: DTAVSQTPKYLVTQMGNDKSIKCEQNLGHDTMYWYKQDSKKFLKIMFSYNNKELIINETVPNRFSPKSPDKAHLNLHINSLELGDSAVYFCASSPAGLLYGYTFGSGTRLTVV.

This clonotype was seen only a few times. Its ends do not fully match the called genes, so a read error is possible. CDR3 in amino acids: CASSSNVGGETQYF. The CDR3 coding sequence is TGTGCTAGCAGTTCAAACGTCGGGGGAGAGACCCAGTACTTC. This chain links TRBV7-7 with TRBJ2-5, with TRBD2 as a possible D gene (6 bases). The CDR3 has 14 residues. Germline CDR1 SSHAT, CDR2 FNYEAQ (reference sequence).

V is TRBV29-1 and J is TRBJ2-3; TRBD2 matches at 7 bases. The CDR3 length is 14 residues. Germline values: CDR1 SQVTM, CDR2 ANQGSEA. In DNA, the CDR3 is TGCAGTGGAAGACTAGGGAGGGGCACAGATACGCAGTATTTT. It codes for CSGRLGRGTDTQYF.

The chain couples TRBV28 to TRBJ2-1; D is unclear. Judging by the DNA end, TRBJ2-7 fits better; the J call may be wrong. CDR1 is MDHEN and CDR2 is SYDVKM in the germline V gene. The length of the CDR3 is 15 residues. Here the CDR3 DNA reads TGTGCCAGCAGTTCGCCCAGTAGGTCTGACAATGAGCAGTACTTC. Protein: CASSSPSRSDNEQYF.

This clonotype turned up a few times. V gene TRBV6-2 or TRBV6-3 combines with J gene TRBJ2-1, with TRBD1 matching 7 bases. The CDR3 has 15 residues. The germline CDR1 and CDR2 sequences are MNHEY and SVGEGT. The V gene end was trimmed by 2 bases and the J gene end by 2 bases; junction bases not matched to a gene: 3. CDR3 in amino acids: CASSYGTAAYNEQFF. Written as DNA, the CDR3 is TGTGCCAGCAGTTACGGGACAGCAGCCTACAATGAGCAGTTCTTC.

This clonotype was detected a few times. V is TRBV6-6 and J is TRBJ2-5; either TRBD1 or TRBD2 may supply D (5 bases each). In germline, CDR1 is MNHNY, CDR2 SVGAGI (reference sequence). Trimming removed 6 bases at V and 4 bases at J, with 15 bases between. This CDR3 region has 14 residues. CDR3 DNA: TGTGCCAGCAGAGCAACAGCCGGGGCAGAGACCCAGTACTTC. Its translation is CASRATAGAETQYF.

This rearrangement joins TRBV20-1 to TRBJ2-5; D is unresolved. The end of the DNA is better explained by TRBJ2-1, so the J call may be wrong. From germline, CDR1 is DFQATT and CDR2 SNEGSKA (reference sequence). This CDR3 region has 13 residues. DNA of the CDR3: TGCAGTGCTAGAGATACTATCCAAGAGACCCAGTTCTTC. Protein sequence: CSARDTIQETQFF.

The J gene is TRBJ1-5, the V gene TRBV7-2; D gene unclear. Looked up from germline, CDR1 is SGHTA and CDR2 is FQGNSA. V was trimmed by 5 bases and J by 5 bases, leaving 10 bases between them. CDR3 length: 13 residues. In DNA form, the CDR3 reads TGTGCCAGCAGCCCGGACCGGTATCAGCCCCAGCATTTT. Its translation: CASSPDRYQPQHF.

This clonotype showed up just a few times. This chain links TRBV29-1 with TRBJ2-7; 9 bases map to TRBD1. Trimming cost V 3 bases and J 0 bases; bases outside gene matches: 6. CDR1 is SQVTM and CDR2 is ANQGSEA in the germline V gene. CDR3 length: 15 amino acids. CDR3 sequence reads: CSVDSGGQGSYEQYF. For the CDR3, the DNA is TGCAGCGTTGATTCTGGGGGACAGGGCTCCTACGAGCAGTACTTC.

This clonotype was counted many times. The chain uses TRBV29-1 and TRBJ2-5; 9 bases match TRBD1. Germline-derived CDR1 and CDR2 are SQVTM and ANQGSEA. The V and J ends lost 2 bases and 5 bases, in that order; junction bases with no gene match: 3. CDR3 length: 13 residues. This chain's CDR3 is CSVETGGRETQYF. CDR3 bases: TGCAGCGTTGAAACAGGGGGCCGTGAGACCCAGTACTTC. Full variable domain (missing parts from reference TRBV29-1 and TRBJ2-5): SAVISQKPSRDICQRGTSLTIQCQVDSQVTMMFWYRQQPGQSLTLIATANQGSEATYESGFVIDKFPISRPNLTFSTLTVSNMSPEDSSIYLCSVETGGRETQYFGPGTRLLVL.

The rearrangement joins TRBV7-2 to TRBJ2-2, with D tentatively TRBD1 or TRBD2 (5 bases each). The CDR3 runs to 14 residues. The ends were cut back, 6 bases at V and 2 bases at J, with 10 bases in the middle. Germline assignment: CDR1 SGHTA and CDR2 FQGNSA. The DNA of the CDR3 is TGTGCCAGCAGACGGGACCTCAACACCGGGGAGCTGTTTTTT. Translated, it gives CASRRDLNTGELFF.

V is TRBV10-1 and J is TRBJ2-7; tentatively, D is TRBD1 (5 bases). The J call is in doubt because the DNA end fits TRBJ2-5 better. This CDR3 spans 12 amino acids. CDR1 is WNHNN, CDR2 SYGVQD, per germline (reference sequence). For the CDR3, the DNA is TGCGCCAGCACGACAGATGAGAAGACCCAGTACTTC. Encoded protein: CASTTDEKTQYF.